The T cell receptor beta chain under discussion was sequenced for a study of blood T cell repertoires in COVID-19. Study-wide context: The samples span acute and convalescent COVID-19 from the United States, Italy and Spain. Sources were T cells, B-cell-depleted T cells, or PBMCs; the material itself was cDNA or gDNA.

Trimming took 4 bases from V and 3 from J, leaving 7 bases between them. The germline V gene encodes CDR1 SGHNT and CDR2 YYREEE (reference sequence). This CDR3 contains 12 residues. Under the authors' procedure: Reference gene primer amplification gave nucleated cell count estimates. Here immunoSEQ multiplex PCR was the method, and the copy in TCRdb shows in-frame clones only, minus some. D and trimming come from the DNA, and the V and J calls and clone size come from that table. The sample gives around 120,000 clones, roughly 90% of which show up once; roughly 7.9% is in the top ten. The chain carries TRBV5-4 and TRBJ1-1; D gene unclear. Sequencing was carried out using peripheral blood. The TCR was taken from a man between 65 and 80 years old who had recovered from COVID-19. CDR3 sequence (DNA): TGTGCCAGCAGCCGACTGGACACTGAAGCTTTCTTT. Translating it yields CASSRLDTEAFF.